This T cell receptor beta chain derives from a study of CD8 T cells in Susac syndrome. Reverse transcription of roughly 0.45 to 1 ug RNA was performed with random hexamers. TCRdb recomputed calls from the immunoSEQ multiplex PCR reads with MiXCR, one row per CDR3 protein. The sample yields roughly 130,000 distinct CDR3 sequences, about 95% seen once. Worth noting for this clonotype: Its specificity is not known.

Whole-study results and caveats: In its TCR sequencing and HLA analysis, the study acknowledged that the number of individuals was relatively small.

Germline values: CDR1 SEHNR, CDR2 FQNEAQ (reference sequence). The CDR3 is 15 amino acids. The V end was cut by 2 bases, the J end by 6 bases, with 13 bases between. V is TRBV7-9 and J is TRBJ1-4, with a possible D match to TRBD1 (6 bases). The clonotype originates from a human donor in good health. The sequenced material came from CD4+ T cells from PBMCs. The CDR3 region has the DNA TGTGCCAGCAGCTTACCTCTGGACAGAGATGAAAAACTGTTTTTT. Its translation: CASSLPLDRDEKLFF.